The clone carrying this T cell receptor beta chain was counted a few times. The data derive from a study of blood T cell repertoires in COVID-19. Study processing details: Reference gene primer amplification in the assay estimated nucleated cell counts. Here immunoSEQ multiplex PCR was the method, and the copy in TCRdb shows in-frame clones only, minus some. V, J and clone size were drawn from that table, and D and trimming were deduced from the DNA. The table records around 60,000 clones, over 85% of them present only once. Germline loops: CDR1 SGDLS, CDR2 YYNGEE. The CDR3 covers 13 residues. Trimming stripped 0 bases from V and 8 bases from J, with 11 bases between.

The V gene is TRBV9, the J gene TRBJ1-2, with no clear D. The TCR sequence derives from a man in his 60s with acute or convalescent COVID-19. The sample comprised peripheral blood. In DNA, the CDR3 is TGTGCCAGCAGCGTAGCTGACCCAGGAGGCTACACCTTC. Its translation: CASSVADPGGYTF. Full variable domain (rest looked up from reference TRBV9 and TRBJ1-2): DSGVTQTPKHLITATGQRVTLRCSPRSGDLSVYWYQQSLDQGLQFLIQYYNGEERAKGNILERFSAQQFPDLHSELNLSSLELGDSALYFCASSVADPGGYTFGSGTRLTVV.